A selection of T cell receptor beta chains follows, all from one sample in a study of PD-L1 blockade in urothelial cancer. Method: immunoSEQ multiplex PCR; TCRdb's copy keeps in-frame clones and lacks some. The sample carries tens of thousands of clones, about 86% recorded once. The sample here was PBMCs, taken around atezolizumab (anti-PD-L1) treatment. The receptors were sampled from a man between 60 and 75 years old with urothelial cancer. Both conserved end residues are trimmed from each CDR3. D genes are given only for firm matches. Size tells how often a clone was seen (once, few, many) or the class of an expanded clone, and some rows leave it out.

v_call	clone_size	d_call	j_call	cdr3_aa
TRBV6-5	NA	TRBD2	TRBJ2-7	ASSYRGLARVYEQY
TRBV7-2	once	NA	TRBJ1-3	ASSLTAGSGNTIY
TRBV7-3	NA	TRBD2	TRBJ2-3	ASSSLASADTQY
TRBV7-2	few	NA	TRBJ2-4	ASSDRDTPS
TRBV7-9	NA	NA	TRBJ2-5	ASSLGGEFGETQY
TRBV25-1	once	TRBD1	TRBJ2-7	ASGALQGKGAGEQY
TRBV15	NA	TRBD1	TRBJ2-5	ATRGQTLETQY
TRBV6-5	NA	NA	TRBJ1-5	ASRPQGNLNQPQH
TRBV2	NA	TRBD1	TRBJ2-2	ASTRRGQGGNTGELF
TRBV11-2	NA	TRBD1	TRBJ2-7	ASSLDLGQAYEQY
TRBV4-1	few	TRBD1	TRBJ2-7	ASSQGWDRANEQY
TRBV30	NA	NA	TRBJ1-6	AWSAHRGANNSPLH
TRBV15	NA	NA	TRBJ1-1	ATSRDYNTNTEAF
TRBV9	NA	NA	TRBJ2-7	ASSSRGGQTSAQY
TRBV4-3	NA	TRBD2	TRBJ2-2	ASSQGTSGGHGGELF